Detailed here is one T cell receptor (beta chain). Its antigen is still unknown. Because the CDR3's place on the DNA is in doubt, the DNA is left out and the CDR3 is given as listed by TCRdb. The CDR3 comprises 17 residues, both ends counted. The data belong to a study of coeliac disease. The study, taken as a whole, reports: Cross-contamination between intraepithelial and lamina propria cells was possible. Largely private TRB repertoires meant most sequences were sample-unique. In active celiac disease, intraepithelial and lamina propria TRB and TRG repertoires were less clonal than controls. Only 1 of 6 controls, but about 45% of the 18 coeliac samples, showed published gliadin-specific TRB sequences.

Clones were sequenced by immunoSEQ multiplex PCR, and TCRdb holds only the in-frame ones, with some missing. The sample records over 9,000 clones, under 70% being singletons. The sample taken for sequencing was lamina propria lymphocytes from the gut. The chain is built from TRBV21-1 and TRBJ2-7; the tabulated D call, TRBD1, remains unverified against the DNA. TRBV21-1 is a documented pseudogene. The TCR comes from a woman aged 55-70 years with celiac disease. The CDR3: CASSKEGWGTGTYEQYF.